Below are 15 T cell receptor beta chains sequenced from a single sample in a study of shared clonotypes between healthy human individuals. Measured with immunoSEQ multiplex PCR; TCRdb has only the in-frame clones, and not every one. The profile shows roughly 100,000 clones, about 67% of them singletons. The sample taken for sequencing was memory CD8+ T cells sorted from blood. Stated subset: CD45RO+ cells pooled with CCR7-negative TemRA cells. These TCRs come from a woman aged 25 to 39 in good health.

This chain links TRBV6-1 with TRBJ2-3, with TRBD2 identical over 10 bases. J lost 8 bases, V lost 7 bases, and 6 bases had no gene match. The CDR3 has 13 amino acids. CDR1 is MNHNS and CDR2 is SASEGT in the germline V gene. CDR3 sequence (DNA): TGTGCCAGCAAACTAGCGGGGCAGGGTACGCAGTATTTT. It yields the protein CASKLAGQGTQYF.

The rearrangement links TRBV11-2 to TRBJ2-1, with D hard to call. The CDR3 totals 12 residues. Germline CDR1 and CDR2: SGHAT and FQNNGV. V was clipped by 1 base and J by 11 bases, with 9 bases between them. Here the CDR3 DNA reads TGTGCCAGCAGCTTAGGTGCTTATAAGCAGTTCTTC. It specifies CASSLGAYKQFF.

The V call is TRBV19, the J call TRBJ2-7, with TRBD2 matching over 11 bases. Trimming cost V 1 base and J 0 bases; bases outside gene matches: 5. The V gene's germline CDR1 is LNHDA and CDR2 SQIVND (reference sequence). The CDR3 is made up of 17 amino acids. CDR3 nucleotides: TGTGCCAGTAGTATAGCTGGGACTAGCGGAAGCTCCTACGAGCAGTACTTC. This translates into CASSIAGTSGSSYEQYF.

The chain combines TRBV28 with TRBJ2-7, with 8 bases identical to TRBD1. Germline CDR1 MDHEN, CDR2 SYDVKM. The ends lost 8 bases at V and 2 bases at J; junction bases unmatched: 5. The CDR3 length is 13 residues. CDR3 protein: CASCPGQAYEQYF. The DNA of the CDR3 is TGTGCCAGCTGTCCGGGACAGGCCTACGAGCAGTACTTC.

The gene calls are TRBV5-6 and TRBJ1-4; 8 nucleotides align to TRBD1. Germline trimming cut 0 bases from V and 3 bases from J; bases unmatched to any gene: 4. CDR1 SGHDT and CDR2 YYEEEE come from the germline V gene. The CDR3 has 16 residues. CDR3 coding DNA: TGTGCCAGCAGCTTGGCCACAGGGGGGTCTAATGAAAAACTGTTTTTT. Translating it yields CASSLATGGSNEKLFF.

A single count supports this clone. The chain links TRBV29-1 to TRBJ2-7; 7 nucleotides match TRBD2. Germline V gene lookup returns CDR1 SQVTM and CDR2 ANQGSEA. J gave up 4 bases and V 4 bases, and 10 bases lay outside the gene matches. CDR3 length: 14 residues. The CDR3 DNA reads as TGCAGCGTTGTCGACTTGCGGGAGAGATACGAGCAGTACTTC. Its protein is CSVVDLRERYEQYF.

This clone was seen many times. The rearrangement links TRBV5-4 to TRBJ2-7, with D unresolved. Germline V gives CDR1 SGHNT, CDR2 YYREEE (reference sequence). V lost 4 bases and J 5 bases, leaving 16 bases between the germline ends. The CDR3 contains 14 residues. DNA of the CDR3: TGTGCCAGCAGCGCCCTCGGACCAGGTCACGAGCAGTACTTC. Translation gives CASSALGPGHEQYF.

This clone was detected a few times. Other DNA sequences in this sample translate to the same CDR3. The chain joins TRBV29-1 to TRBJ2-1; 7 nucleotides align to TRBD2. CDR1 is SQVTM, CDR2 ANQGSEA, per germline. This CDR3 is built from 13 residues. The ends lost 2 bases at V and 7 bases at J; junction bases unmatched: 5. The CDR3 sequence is CSVEREAGNEQFF. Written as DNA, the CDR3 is TGCAGCGTTGAACGGGAGGCAGGGAATGAGCAGTTCTTC.

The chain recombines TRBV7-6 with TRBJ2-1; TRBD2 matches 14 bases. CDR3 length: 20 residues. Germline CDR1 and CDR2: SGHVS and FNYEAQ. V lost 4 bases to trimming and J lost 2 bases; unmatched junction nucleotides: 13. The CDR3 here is CASSSQFGTSGSLTYNEQFF. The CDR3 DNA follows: TGTGCCAGCAGCTCACAATTTGGGACTAGCGGGAGCCTCACCTACAATGAGCAGTTCTTC.

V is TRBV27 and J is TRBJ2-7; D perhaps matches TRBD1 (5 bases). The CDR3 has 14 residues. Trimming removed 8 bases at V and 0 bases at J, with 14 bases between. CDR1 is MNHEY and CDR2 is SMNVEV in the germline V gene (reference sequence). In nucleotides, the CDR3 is TGTGCCAGCCAAGGGGCCGAAAGCTCCTACGAGCAGTACTTC. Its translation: CASQGAESSYEQYF.

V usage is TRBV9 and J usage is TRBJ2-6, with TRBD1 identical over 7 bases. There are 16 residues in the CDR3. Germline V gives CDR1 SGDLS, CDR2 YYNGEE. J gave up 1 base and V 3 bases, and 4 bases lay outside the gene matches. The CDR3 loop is CASSGQGGSGANVLTF. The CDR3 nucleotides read TGTGCCAGCAGCGGACAGGGCGGTTCTGGGGCCAACGTCCTGACTTTC.

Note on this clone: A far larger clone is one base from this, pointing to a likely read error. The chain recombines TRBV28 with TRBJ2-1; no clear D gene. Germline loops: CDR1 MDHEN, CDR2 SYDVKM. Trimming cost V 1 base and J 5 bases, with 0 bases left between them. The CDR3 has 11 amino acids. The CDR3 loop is CASSLYNEQFF. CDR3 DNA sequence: TGTGCCAGCAGTTTATACAATGAGCAGTTCTTC.

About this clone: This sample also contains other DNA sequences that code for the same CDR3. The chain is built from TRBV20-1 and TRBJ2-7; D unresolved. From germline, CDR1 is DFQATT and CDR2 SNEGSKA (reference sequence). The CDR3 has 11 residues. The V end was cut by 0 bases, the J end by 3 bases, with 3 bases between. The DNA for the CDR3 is TGCAGTGCTAGAGAAGTCTACGAGCAGTACTTC. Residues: CSAREVYEQYF.

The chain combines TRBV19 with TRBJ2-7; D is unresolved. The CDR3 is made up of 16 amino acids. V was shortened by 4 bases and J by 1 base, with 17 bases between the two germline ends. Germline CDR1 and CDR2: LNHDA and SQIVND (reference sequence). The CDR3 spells CASSTRARIPSYEQYF. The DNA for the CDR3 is TGTGCCAGTAGTACACGGGCGAGGATTCCTTCCTACGAGCAGTACTTC.

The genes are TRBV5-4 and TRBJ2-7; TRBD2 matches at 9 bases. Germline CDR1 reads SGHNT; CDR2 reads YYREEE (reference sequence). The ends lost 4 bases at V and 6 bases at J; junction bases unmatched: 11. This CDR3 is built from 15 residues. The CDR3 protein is CASSPRASGMGEQYF. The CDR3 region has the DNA TGTGCCAGCAGCCCCCGCGCTAGCGGGATGGGCGAGCAGTACTTC.